This T cell receptor (beta chain) is drawn from a study of technical replicates of blood from a handful of donors. The protocol was immunoSEQ multiplex PCR, while the TCRdb copy is restricted to in-frame clones and leaves out a portion. The sample shows approximately 58,000 clones, approximately 86% of them seen only once. J gave up 7 bases and V 0 bases, and 6 bases lay outside the gene matches. Germline assignment: CDR1 SGDLS and CDR2 YYNGEE. The CDR3 extends over 15 amino acids. The rearrangement links TRBV9 to TRBJ2-1, with 8 bases aligning to TRBD2. Sequencing was performed on PBMCs. This sequence originates from a human donor in good health. Some clones in this sample may be carry-over from other donors' samples. Written as DNA, the CDR3 is TGTGCCAGCAGCGTAGCGGGAGGGGTTTTGAATGAGCAGTTCTTC. It codes for CASSVAGGVLNEQFF. The whole variable domain, remainder taken from reference TRBV9 and TRBJ2-1, is DSGVTQTPKHLITATGQRVTLRCSPRSGDLSVYWYQQSLDQGLQFLIQYYNGEERAKGNILERFSAQQFPDLHSELNLSSLELGDSALYFCASSVAGGVLNEQFFGPGTRLTVL.